Listed here are 23 T cell receptor beta chains from one sample, sequenced in a study of OX40 agonist ivuxolimab in advanced cancers. Produced via immunoSEQ multiplex PCR; TCRdb's table is partial and in-frame only. The repertoire holds about 35,000 clones, with around 93% as singletons. The sequencing used CD4+ or CD8+ T cells sorted from blood, collected in a trial of the OX40 agonist ivuxolimab. The receptors come from an adult with an advanced solid tumor such as melanoma, head and neck, liver or kidney cancer.

The rearrangement joins TRBV5-5 to TRBJ1-5; D is unclear. CDR3 length equals 15 residues. The V gene's germline CDR1 is SGHKS and CDR2 YYEKEE (reference sequence). Trimming pared 6 bases from V and 1 base from J, leaving 14 bases between. The CDR3 nucleotides read TGTGCCAGCACTTTGGACGGGTCAAGCAATCAGCCCCAGCATTTT. It translates to CASTLDGSSNQPQHF.

The chain links TRBV30 to TRBJ2-5; D call uncertain. Between the trimmed V and J ends, which lost 5 bases and 6 bases, there was a span of 10 bases. The CDR3 loop spans 11 amino acids. From germline, CDR1 is GTSNPN and CDR2 SVGIG (reference sequence). The CDR3 loop reads CAWEVRKTQYF. CDR3 nucleotide sequence: TGTGCCTGGGAAGTACGGAAGACCCAGTACTTC.

As for this clone: At one of its ends the junction is not consistent with the germline gene, which may arise from a read error. The CDR3 DNA sequence: TGTGCCAGCAGCTTAGCTAACAATGGCTACACCTTC. This gives the protein CASSLANNGYTF. The V and J genes are TRBV7-9 and TRBJ1-2, with no clear D. Germline assignment: CDR1 SEHNR and CDR2 FQNEAQ (reference sequence). The length of the CDR3 is 12 residues.

The chain recombines TRBV7-6 with TRBJ2-1; a weak D match, TRBD2 (5 bases). The CDR3 spans 15 residues. Between the trimmed V and J ends, which lost 3 bases and 4 bases, there was a span of 13 bases. CDR1 is SGHVS and CDR2 is FNYEAQ in the germline V gene. CDR3 region: CASSFSGGSYNEQFF. The CDR3 DNA sequence: TGTGCCAGCAGCTTCAGTGGCGGGTCTTACAATGAGCAGTTCTTC. Full variable domain (missing parts from reference TRBV7-6 and TRBJ2-1): GAGVSQSPRYKVTKRGQDVALRCDPISGHVSLYWYRQALGQGPEFLTYFNYEAQQDKSGLPNDRFSAERPEGSISTLTIQRTEQRDSAMYRCASSFSGGSYNEQFFGPGTRLTVL.

V and J are TRBV5-6 and TRBJ2-2, with TRBD2 as a possible D gene (5 bases). Germline assignment: CDR1 SGHDT and CDR2 YYEEEE. The CDR3 runs 17 residues. V was clipped by 3 bases and J by 0 bases, with 15 bases between them. The CDR3 DNA reads as TGTGCCAGCAGCTCGGTGAGGGAGCTACCGAACACCGGGGAGCTGTTTTTT. Amino acids: CASSSVRELPNTGELFF. Filled out from reference TRBV5-6 and TRBJ2-2, the complete variable domain reads DAGVTQSPTHLIKTRGQQVTLRCSPKSGHDTVSWYQQALGQGPQFIFQYYEEEERQRGNFPDRFSGHQFPNYSSELNVNALLLGDSALYLCASSSVRELPNTGELFFGEGSRLTVL.

On this clone: The same CDR3 can be traced to other DNA sequences in this sample. The chain has TRBV5-4 and TRBJ1-3; possibly TRBD1 for D (6 bases). Between the trimmed V and J ends, which lost 5 bases and 2 bases, there was a span of 14 bases. The length of the CDR3 is 15 residues. The germline V gene encodes CDR1 SGHNT and CDR2 YYREEE (reference sequence). The CDR3 nucleotides read TGTGCCAGCAGGAATGGGGAGGGGGCTGGAAACACCATATATTTT. Translated, it gives CASRNGEGAGNTIYF.

The V gene is TRBV10-2, the J gene TRBJ2-5; a possible D gene is TRBD2 (5 bases). Germline CDR1 is WSHSY and CDR2 is SAAADI. The CDR3 is made up of 16 amino acids. Trimming removed 2 bases from V and 1 base from J, with 14 bases in between. The CDR3 protein is CASSEGVAPFQETQYF. Written as DNA, the CDR3 is TGCGCCAGCAGTGAGGGCGTAGCGCCGTTCCAAGAGACCCAGTACTTC.

The chain uses TRBV7-3 and TRBJ2-7; D is ambiguous. This CDR3 comprises 10 residues. From germline, CDR1 is SGHTA and CDR2 FQGTGA. V lost 5 bases and J lost 4, with 3 bases in between. The CDR3 nucleotides read TGTGCCAGCAGCCGTTACGAGCAGTACTTC. It specifies CASSRYEQYF. Complete variable domain (other parts from reference TRBV7-3 and TRBJ2-7): GAGVSQTPSNKVTEKGKYVELRCDPISGHTALYWYRQSLGQGPEFLIYFQGTGAADDSGLPNDRFFAVRPEGSVSTLKIQRTERGDSAVYLCASSRYEQYFGPGTRLTVT.

The chain joins TRBV19 to TRBJ1-1, with 8 bases that match TRBD1. CDR3 size: 18 residues. Germline V CDR1 and CDR2: LNHDA, SQIVND (reference sequence). V was clipped by 1 base and J by 1 base; unmatched bases: 11. Written as DNA, the CDR3 is TGTGCCAGTAGTATAGTTGGCAGGGGGCTCCCAAAGAACACTGAAGCTTTCTTT. It codes for CASSIVGRGLPKNTEAFF.

This chain links TRBV27 with TRBJ2-1, with 11 nucleotides matching TRBD2. After removal of 6 bases from V and 6 bases from J, the junction contained 7 bases not matched to a gene. The CDR3 covers 15 residues. The germline V gene has CDR1 MNHEY and CDR2 SMNVEV (reference sequence). The CDR3 coding sequence is TGTGCCAGCAGCCTAGCGGGAGGTCCTGTCAATGAGCAGTTCTTC. Encoded protein: CASSLAGGPVNEQFF.

The V gene is TRBV7-9, the J gene TRBJ2-1, with TRBD1 as a possible D gene (6 bases). The CDR3 has 16 amino acids. The V gene lost 4 bases and the J gene lost 2 bases, with 15 bases spanning the gap. The germline CDR1 and CDR2 sequences are SEHNR and FQNEAQ (reference sequence). For the CDR3, the DNA is TGTGCCAGCAGCTCAGCCGCAGGGGCCACCTACAATGAGCAGTTCTTC. Its protein product is CASSSAAGATYNEQFF.

The V call is TRBV28, the J call TRBJ2-1, with 9 bases that match TRBD1. Germline loops: CDR1 MDHEN, CDR2 SYDVKM. J was trimmed by 7 bases and V by 2 bases; bases with no gene match: 3. The CDR3 is 14 amino acids. For the CDR3, the DNA is TGTGCCAGCAGTTTAGGGACAGGGAGGAATGAGCAGTTCTTC. Amino acids: CASSLGTGRNEQFF.

V gene TRBV29-1 combines with J gene TRBJ2-7; 7 nucleotides match TRBD1. The CDR3 runs to 14 residues. CDR1 and CDR2 from the germline V gene are SQVTM and ANQGSEA. After removal of 4 bases from V and 6 bases from J, the junction contained 12 bases not matched to a gene. The CDR3 sequence: CSVAGTDDLREQYF. Here the CDR3 DNA reads TGCAGCGTTGCAGGGACAGATGATCTTCGCGAGCAGTACTTC.

In its sample, this clone was seen once. The rearrangement uses TRBV7-6 and TRBJ2-7, with 8 nucleotides matching TRBD2. Germline lookup yields CDR1 SGHVS and CDR2 FNYEAQ. The CDR3 runs 12 residues. The V and J ends lost 5 bases and 6 bases, in that order; junction bases with no gene match: 3. The CDR3 loop is CASSPSGSEQYF. In DNA, the CDR3 is TGTGCCAGCAGCCCAAGCGGGAGCGAGCAGTACTTC.

The genes are TRBV27 and TRBJ1-1; 7 bases fit TRBD1. Germline CDR1 is MNHEY and CDR2 is SMNVEV (reference sequence). The CDR3 length is 14 residues. Trimming cost V 1 base and J 5 bases; bases outside gene matches: 4. The CDR3 loop is CASSLWDSGTEAFF. Written as DNA, the CDR3 is TGTGCCAGCAGTTTATGGGACAGTGGGACTGAAGCTTTCTTT.

With respect to this clone: Other nucleotide sequences in the sample specify the same CDR3. V and J are TRBV7-9 and TRBJ1-2, with a weak D call TRBD1 (6 bases). CDR1 and CDR2 (germline): SEHNR, FQNEAQ (reference sequence). The CDR3 consists of 16 residues. Trimming cost V 5 bases and J 8 bases, with 24 bases left between them. CDR3: CASSVGQGQGLRGYTF. The CDR3 DNA follows: TGTGCCAGCAGCGTGGGGCAGGGTCAGGGGCTGAGAGGCTACACCTTC.

CDR3: CATSRAAGLPRNTEAFF. Written as DNA, the CDR3 is TGTGCCACCAGCAGAGCAGCAGGGTTACCGCGTAACACTGAAGCTTTCTTT. The rearrangement joins TRBV15 to TRBJ1-1, with D perhaps TRBD1 (5 bases). The CDR3 contains 17 residues. The germline V and J ends were trimmed by 1 base and 2 bases, with 17 bases remaining between them. Germline V gene data show CDR1 as LNHNV and CDR2 as YYDKDF (reference sequence).

The chain joins TRBV28 to TRBJ2-1, with no clear D. Germline CDR1 MDHEN, CDR2 SYDVKM. CDR3 length: 14 amino acids. The V end lost 3 bases, the J end lost 3 bases, and 9 bases lay between the germline ends. As DNA, the CDR3 is TGTGCCAGCAGTTTTCCCGGTCTCTACAATGAGCAGTTCTTC. It codes for CASSFPGLYNEQFF.

V is TRBV7-9 and J is TRBJ2-4; a possible D gene is TRBD2 (6 bases). Germline V gives CDR1 SEHNR, CDR2 FQNEAQ (reference sequence). V was cut by 0 bases and J by 7 bases, with 13 bases left in between. CDR3 size: 15 residues. This CDR3 reads CASSLAGGIGNIQYF. The CDR3 DNA reads TGTGCCAGCAGCTTAGCTGGCGGGATAGGTAACATTCAGTACTTC.

This chain uses TRBV28 with TRBJ1-1; D not resolved. V lost 4 bases and J lost 6, with 15 bases in between. The CDR3 is made up of 14 amino acids. Germline V gene sequence: CDR1 MDHEN, CDR2 SYDVKM. CDR3 protein: CASSSTGMEAEAFF. DNA for the CDR3: TGTGCCAGCAGTTCAACTGGGATGGAGGCTGAAGCTTTCTTT. Full variable domain (outside the CDR3, taken from reference TRBV28 and TRBJ1-1): DVKVTQSSRYLVKRTGEKVFLECVQDMDHENMFWYRQDPGLGLRLIYFSYDVKMKEKGDIPEGYSVSREKKERFSLILESASTNQTSMYLCASSSTGMEAEAFFGQGTRLTVV.

The CDR3 is CASSLSAGGGYGYTF. The CDR3 region has the DNA TGTGCCAGCAGCCTCTCCGCAGGGGGGGGATATGGCTACACCTTC. The J gene is TRBJ1-2, the V gene TRBV7-2, with TRBD1 matching over 7 bases. V lost 5 bases, J lost 5 bases, and 11 bases stayed unmatched. The CDR3 totals 15 residues. Germline-derived CDR1 and CDR2 are SGHTA and FQGNSA.

The chain uses TRBV2 and TRBJ2-1; TRBD2 agrees at 7 bases. Unmatched junction bases numbered 9, after V lost 4 bases and J lost 9 bases. Germline CDR1 is SNHLY and CDR2 is FYNNEI. This CDR3 region has 14 residues. CDR3 DNA: TGTGCCAGCAGTGGGGTGGGAGGGCCACTTGAGCAGTTCTTC. Amino acid sequence: CASSGVGGPLEQFF.

The gene calls are TRBV28 and TRBJ2-1; D is uncertain. CDR3 length: 16 residues. The germline V gene encodes CDR1 MDHEN and CDR2 SYDVKM. V was shortened by 4 bases and J by 0 bases, with 13 bases between the two germline ends. CDR3 DNA sequence: TGTGCCAGCAGTTCCCCTAACTATCCCTCCTACAATGAGCAGTTCTTC. This codes for CASSSPNYPSYNEQFF.